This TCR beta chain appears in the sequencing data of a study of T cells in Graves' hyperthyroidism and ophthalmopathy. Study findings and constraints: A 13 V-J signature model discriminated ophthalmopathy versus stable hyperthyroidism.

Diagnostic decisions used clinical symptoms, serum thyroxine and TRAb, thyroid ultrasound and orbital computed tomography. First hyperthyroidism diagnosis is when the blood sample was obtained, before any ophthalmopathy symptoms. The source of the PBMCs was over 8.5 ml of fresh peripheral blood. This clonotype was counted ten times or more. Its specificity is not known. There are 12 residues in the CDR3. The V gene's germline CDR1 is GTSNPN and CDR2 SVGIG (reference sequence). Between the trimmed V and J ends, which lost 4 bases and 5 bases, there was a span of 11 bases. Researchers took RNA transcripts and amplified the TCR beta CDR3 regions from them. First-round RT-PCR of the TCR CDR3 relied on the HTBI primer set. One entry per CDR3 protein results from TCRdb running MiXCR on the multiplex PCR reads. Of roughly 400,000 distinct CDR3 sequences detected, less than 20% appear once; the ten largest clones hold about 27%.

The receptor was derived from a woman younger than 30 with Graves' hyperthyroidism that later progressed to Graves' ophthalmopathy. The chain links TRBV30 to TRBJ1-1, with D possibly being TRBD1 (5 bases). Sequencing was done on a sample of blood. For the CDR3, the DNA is TGTGCCTGGACGACCTGGGGGACTGAAGCTTTCTTT. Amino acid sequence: CAWTTWGTEAFF.